The subject of this entry is one TCR beta chain. The CDR3 contains 14 residues. The germline V gene has CDR1 SGHNT and CDR2 YYREEE (reference sequence). Deletions cut 1 base from V and 1 base from J, with 8 bases between. This specimen belongs to a study of cytotoxic CD8 clonotypes in ibrutinib-treated CLL. Assay: immunoSEQ multiplex PCR; the TCRdb copy retains only in-frame clones and omits some. This repertoire shows 15,000 to 20,000 clones, 75% to 85% found once; its top ten account for approximately 15%. This receptor was identified in a human donor with chronic lymphocytic leukemia. The V and J genes are TRBV5-4 and TRBJ2-5; perhaps TRBD1 as D (5 bases). The sample consisted of PBMCs, taken before ibrutinib treatment. CDR3 amino acids: CASSLQGPQETQYF. The CDR3 coding sequence is TGTGCCAGCAGCTTGCAGGGCCCCCAAGAGACCCAGTACTTC.